The clone carrying this TCR beta chain was counted only a few times. Its antigen is unidentified. The record originates from a study of T-cell memory formation after mild COVID-19. The overall study: The study found TCR clusters largely donor specific.

General study points: The finding that pre-infection memory included some responding clones suggested that cross-reactive memory joined. Later expanders leaned CD4+, whereas clones that contracted between day 15 and 85 were balanced CD4/CD8. Shrinking CD4+ clones were chiefly CM and EM; CD8+ ones were chiefly EMRA.

A single record per CDR3 protein comes from TCRdb applying MiXCR to the 5' RACE reads. The data hold 300,000 to 400,000 distinct CDR3 sequences, with approximately 15% observed a single time. Germline CDR1 is SEHNR and CDR2 is FQNEAQ (reference sequence). V was pared by 4 bases and J by 7 bases, with 10 bases between. The CDR3 has 12 amino acids. Input material: PBMCs or a T cell subset sorted from them (not recorded which). The sequence was collected from a man aged 18 to 35 who had mild COVID-19 (a few samples of this study predate the infection). Cell type and time point are not known. This chain connects TRBV7-9 to TRBJ1-1, with D unclear. The CDR3, as DNA: TGTGCCAGCAGCTATACGTCATATGAAGCTTTCTTT. This encodes CASSYTSYEAFF.